Detailed here is one TCR beta chain. Germline lookup yields CDR1 SGHNT and CDR2 YYREEE (reference sequence). This CDR3 is 14 amino acids long. V was pared by 0 bases and J by 3 bases, with 0 bases of the junction left unmatched. Libraries were prepared by immunoSEQ multiplex PCR; TCRdb keeps only in-frame clonotypes and omits some of them. The sample includes 310,000 or so clones, roughly 90% of them seen just once. This entry is derived from a study of blood T cell repertoires in COVID-19. Study-wide context: The samples span acute and convalescent COVID-19 from the United States, Italy and Spain. The analysed material was cDNA or gDNA that came from T cells, B-cell-depleted T cells, or PBMCs.

Residents of approximately 25 US areas, aged about 18 to 100 years, made up the participants. Cohorts were determined from participant-reported clinical history. The chain couples TRBV5-4 to TRBJ2-7, with 10 bases lining up with TRBD2. Sequencing used PBMCs or T cells enriched from blood (not recorded which). The receptor was derived from a woman in her thirties who had recovered from COVID-19. In nucleotides, the CDR3 is TGTGCCAGCAGCTTGGAGCGGGAGGGCTACGAGCAGTACTTC. Protein product: CASSLEREGYEQYF.